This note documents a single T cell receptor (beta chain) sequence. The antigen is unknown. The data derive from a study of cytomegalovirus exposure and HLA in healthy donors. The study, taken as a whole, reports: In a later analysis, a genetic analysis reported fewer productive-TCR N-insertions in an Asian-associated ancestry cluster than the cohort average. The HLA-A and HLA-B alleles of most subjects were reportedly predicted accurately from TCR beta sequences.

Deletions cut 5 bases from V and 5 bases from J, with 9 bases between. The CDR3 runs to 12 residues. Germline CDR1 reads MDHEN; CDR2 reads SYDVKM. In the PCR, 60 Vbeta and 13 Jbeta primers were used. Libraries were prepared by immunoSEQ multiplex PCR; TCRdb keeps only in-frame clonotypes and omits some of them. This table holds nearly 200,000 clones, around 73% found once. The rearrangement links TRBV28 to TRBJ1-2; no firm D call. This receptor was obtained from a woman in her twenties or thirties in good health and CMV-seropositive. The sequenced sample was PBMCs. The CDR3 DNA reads TGTGCCAGCAGTCCTCCCGGTTATGGCTACACCTTC. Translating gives CASSPPGYGYTF.